This T cell receptor beta chain emerged from a study of cytomegalovirus exposure and HLA in healthy donors. Study context: There were some 380 genotyped donors. Of these, about 86% fell in the genetic ancestry cluster associated with self-reported Caucasian donors.

This CDR3 has 13 amino acids. The ends were cut back, 5 bases at V and 7 bases at J, with 14 bases in the middle. Germline CDR1 is SGHAT and CDR2 is FQNNGV. About this clone: Its antigen is not identified.

The primer mix had 60 Vbeta and 13 Jbeta primers. Profiling relied on immunoSEQ multiplex PCR, and the TCRdb table lists in-frame clones only, not all of them. This sample has 95,000 to 150,000 clones; over 70% occur once, and the top ten carry 3% to 4.5%. Study-level findings and limits: Only CMV serostatus was available as immune exposure information.

The chain couples TRBV11-2 to TRBJ1-2; a possible D gene is TRBD1 (6 bases). The TCR sequence derives from a middle-aged man in good health and CMV-seropositive. Source material: PBMCs. The CDR3 bases are TGTGCCAGCAGCAAGGGGGAGATAGTTGGCTACACCTTC. Encoded protein: CASSKGEIVGYTF.